Each of the 23 T cell receptor beta chains below was sequenced from the same sample in a study of T cells in Graves' hyperthyroidism and ophthalmopathy. Amplified TCR beta CDR3 regions derived from RNA transcripts. Primed by the HTBI set, a first-round RT-PCR was run on the TCR CDR3. MiXCR, run by TCRdb on the multiplex PCR reads, gives a single entry per CDR3 protein. Seen here are about 570,000 distinct CDR3 sequences, around 46% observed once, and the top ten hold around 20%. The sample consisted of peripheral blood or thyroid tissue (not recorded which). Receptor source: an adult woman with Graves' disease, either hyperthyroidism or ophthalmopathy (not recorded which).

The rearrangement links TRBV7-6 to TRBJ2-5; no reliable D call. CDR3 length equals 14 residues. Per the germline V gene, CDR1 is SGHVS and CDR2 is FNYEAQ. The V gene lost 1 base and the J gene lost 3 bases, with 9 bases spanning the gap. The CDR3 is CASSLDRVEETQYF. The DNA for the CDR3 is TGTGCCAGCAGCTTAGATCGGGTGGAAGAGACCCAGTACTTC.

This clonotype was seen a few times. The V call is TRBV19, the J call TRBJ1-5, with a tentative D call TRBD1 (6 bases). The germline CDR1 and CDR2 sequences are LNHDA and SQIVND (reference sequence). CDR3 size: 10 residues. V shed 11 bases and J shed 14 bases, with 16 bases lying between them. As DNA, the CDR3 is TGTGCCGGATCAGAGCGGGACAAGCATTTT. It is translated as CAGSERDKHF.

The rearrangement joins TRBV10-3 to TRBJ2-5; perhaps D is TRBD1 or TRBD2 (5 bases each). Deletions cut 0 bases from V and 5 bases from J, with 13 bases between. CDR1 is ENHRY and CDR2 is SYGVKD in the germline V gene. The CDR3 length is 15 residues. CDR3 DNA sequence: TGTGCCATCAGTGAGTCCGAGGGGACGATGGAGACCCAGTACTTC. Protein sequence: CAISESEGTMETQYF.

This clonotype was recorded many times. The chain joins TRBV27 to TRBJ2-7, with a weak D call TRBD2 (6 bases). The CDR3 loop spans 13 amino acids. Germline V lookup: CDR1 MNHEY, CDR2 SMNVEV (reference sequence). Trimming cost V 4 bases and J 5 bases, with 12 bases left between them. The CDR3 reads CASSYLGGDEQYF. The CDR3 bases are TGTGCCAGCAGTTACCTCGGGGGAGACGAGCAGTACTTC.

In this sample, this clonotype turned up many times. The V gene is TRBV10-3, the J gene TRBJ2-5, with 9 nucleotides matching TRBD1. J lost 0 bases, V lost 0 bases, and 2 bases had no gene match. This CDR3 has 16 amino acids. CDR1 is ENHRY, CDR2 SYGVKD, per germline. CDR3 sequence reads: CAISESWTGDQETQYF. The CDR3 DNA sequence: TGTGCCATCAGTGAGTCTTGGACAGGGGACCAAGAGACCCAGTACTTC.

In its sample, this clonotype was seen once. This chain connects TRBV7-2 to TRBJ1-1; TRBD1 matches 9 bases. Germline V gene sequence: CDR1 SGHTA, CDR2 FQGNSA. CDR3 length: 19 residues. The V gene end was trimmed by 6 bases and the J gene end by 4 bases; junction bases not matched to a gene: 21. The CDR3 spells CASSYSYGNARTGVTEAFF. The CDR3 DNA reads as TGTGCCAGCAGTTACTCGTATGGTAACGCTAGGACAGGGGTCACTGAAGCTTTCTTT.

The J gene is TRBJ1-3, the V gene TRBV7-3; D is unresolved. The V end was cut by 1 base, the J end by 8 bases, with 9 bases between. CDR3 length: 13 amino acids. Germline values: CDR1 SGHTA, CDR2 FQGTGA. The CDR3 region has the DNA TGTGCCAGCAGCTTAATGGCGGGAGACACCATATATTTT. It codes for CASSLMAGDTIYF.

The chain has TRBV11-2 and TRBJ1-5; D perhaps matches TRBD1 (6 bases). Germline loops: CDR1 SGHAT, CDR2 FQNNGV. V lost 2 bases to trimming and J lost 6 bases, with 17 bases between them. CDR3 length equals 16 residues. Here the CDR3 reads CASSLRRSKGGQPQHF. The CDR3 coding sequence is TGTGCCAGCAGCTTACGTCGGAGCAAGGGGGGTCAGCCCCAGCATTTT. Based on the CDR3 plus reference TRBV11-2 and TRBJ1-5, the full variable domain is EAGVAQSPRYKIIEKRQSVAFWCNPISGHATLYWYQQILGQGPKLLIQFQNNGVVDDSQLPKDRFSAERLKGVDSTLKIQPAKLEDSAVYLCASSLRRSKGGQPQHFGDGTRLSIL.

The rearrangement uses TRBV6-5 and TRBJ1-1; D call uncertain. The CDR3 has 11 residues. The V and J ends lost 8 bases and 1 base respectively, with 5 bases between them. Germline V gene sequence: CDR1 MNHEY, CDR2 SVGAGI. This CDR3 reads CASWGNTEAFF. The CDR3, as DNA: TGTGCCAGCTGGGGGAACACTGAAGCTTTCTTT.

The table lists this clonotype with many counts. Because the CDR3's place on the DNA is in doubt, the DNA is left out and the CDR3 is given as listed by TCRdb. The chain carries TRBV30 and TRBJ1-2; whether TRBD1, the table's D call, matches the DNA was not checked. Both ends counted, the CDR3 spans 11 residues. Germline lookup yields CDR1 GTSNPN and CDR2 SVGIG (reference sequence). The CDR3 sequence is CAWGAGTANTF.

The chain combines TRBV14 with TRBJ2-2; TRBD1 might be the D (6 bases). Per the germline V gene, CDR1 is SGHDN and CDR2 is FVKESK. CDR3 length: 16 residues. The V gene lost 2 bases and the J gene lost 2 bases, with 12 bases spanning the gap. The CDR3 region has the DNA TGTGCCAGCAGCCAATTAGTGGGGGCCAACACCGGGGAGCTGTTTTTT. Its protein product is CASSQLVGANTGELFF. Variable domain in full (rest from reference TRBV14 and TRBJ2-2): EAGVTQFPSHSVIEKGQTVTLRCDPISGHDNLYWYRRVMGKEIKFLLHFVKESKQDESGMPNNRFLAERTGGTYSTLKVQPAELEDSGVYFCASSQLVGANTGELFFGEGSRLTVL.

V is TRBV20-1 and J is TRBJ2-3; TRBD2 matches 11 bases. With V trimmed by 5 bases and J by 5 bases, 6 bases remained unmatched. CDR3 length: 14 residues. Looked up from germline, CDR1 is DFQATT and CDR2 is SNEGSKA (reference sequence). The CDR3 region is CSARGLAGLDTQYF. The CDR3 DNA reads as TGCAGTGCTCGTGGACTAGCGGGTCTAGATACGCAGTATTTT.

Many counts were recorded for this clonotype. The rearrangement uses TRBV3-1 and TRBJ1-5; no firm D call. This CDR3 has 13 amino acids. The ends were cut back, 2 bases at V and 3 bases at J, with 5 bases in the middle. Per the germline V gene, CDR1 is LGHDT and CDR2 is YNNKEL (reference sequence). The CDR3 is CASSQSDNQPQHF. CDR3 sequence (DNA): TGTGCCAGCAGCCAATCTGACAATCAGCCCCAGCATTTT.

CDR3 in DNA: TGTGCCTGCGCGGGAGTAGCGGGGTTCGACGGCTACACCTTC. It encodes CACAGVAGFDGYTF. The rearrangement uses TRBV7-2 and TRBJ1-2; the D is unclear. The germline V gene has CDR1 SGHTA and CDR2 FQGNSA. Trimming shortened V by 11 bases and J by 8 bases, and 24 bases separated the two germline ends. The CDR3 is 14 residues long.

The rearrangement links TRBV10-3 to TRBJ1-2; 10 bases map to TRBD1. Trimming took 9 bases from V and 7 from J; bases not matched to a gene: 11. CDR3 length equals 14 residues. Germline CDR1 reads ENHRY; CDR2 reads SYGVKD. CDR3 residues: CAITPGQGLSGYTF. In DNA, the CDR3 is TGTGCCATTACACCGGGACAGGGGTTGAGTGGCTACACCTTC.

This clonotype showed up many times. The CDR3, as DNA: TGTGCCAGCAGCCCCGAGGGCCAGACCAATCAGCCCCAGCATTTT. It codes for CASSPEGQTNQPQHF. V usage is TRBV7-9 and J usage is TRBJ1-5; no clear D. Germline V gives CDR1 SEHNR, CDR2 FQNEAQ (reference sequence). Trimming pared 5 bases from V and 3 bases from J, leaving 14 bases between. This CDR3 region has 15 residues.

There are a few counts of this clonotype. The chain recombines TRBV25-1 with TRBJ1-1; a weak D match, TRBD1 (6 bases). Germline CDR1 and CDR2: MGHDK and SYGVNS. The CDR3 totals 11 residues. Trimming shortened V by 9 bases and J by 6 bases, and 11 bases separated the two germline ends. The CDR3 region has the DNA TGTGCCAGTCAGGGGTACGCTGAAGCTTTCTTT. As protein: CASQGYAEAFF.

This clonotype was picked up a small number of times. At one end, the junction sequence differs from germline, possibly due to a read error. This chain uses TRBV4-1 with TRBJ2-5, with D possibly matching TRBD2 (5 bases). The CDR3 has 16 amino acids. CDR1 MGHRA and CDR2 YSYEKL come from the germline V gene. CDR3 sequence (DNA): TGCGCCAGCAGCCAAGGGACCCTAGAAGTTGGGGAGACCCGGTACTTC. Protein sequence: CASSQGTLEVGETRYF.

This rearrangement joins TRBV24-1 to TRBJ1-5; TRBD1 aligns across 8 bases. Germline CDR1 is KGHDR and CDR2 is SFDVKD. The CDR3 has 15 residues. CDR3 bases: TGTGTCATCGGACAGGGACGGGTGATCAATCAGCCCCAGCATTTT. It specifies CVIGQGRVINQPQHF.

Many counts were recorded for this clonotype. This rearrangement joins TRBV19 to TRBJ1-6; D is perhaps TRBD1 (5 bases). V lost 5 bases and J lost 1, with 15 bases in between. The germline CDR1 and CDR2 sequences are LNHDA and SQIVND (reference sequence). This CDR3 region has 17 residues. The CDR3 region is CASSLIWGRSYNSPLHF. The CDR3 bases are TGTGCCAGTAGTCTCATCTGGGGCAGATCCTATAATTCACCCCTCCACTTT.

Notes on this clonotype: One end of the junction is discordant with germline, which a read error may explain. This chain joins TRBV12-3 or TRBV12-4 and TRBJ1-1, with 10 nucleotides matching TRBD1. This CDR3 spans 15 amino acids. The chain's CDR3 is CASSWPGQGSTEAFF. CDR3 DNA sequence: TGTGCCAGCAGTTGGCCGGGACAGGGGAGCACTGAAGCCTTCTTT.

The V and J genes are TRBV14 and TRBJ2-5; TRBD2 matches 7 bases. Germline CDR1 and CDR2: SGHDN and FVKESK. The J segment lost 5 bases and the V segment lost 4 bases, leaving 7 bases of the junction unmatched. The CDR3 contains 14 residues. CDR3 DNA sequence: TGTGCCAGCAGCCTGACCGGGAGGATGGAGACCCAGTACTTC. Amino acids: CASSLTGRMETQYF. The complete variable domain, with remaining parts taken from reference TRBV14 and TRBJ2-5, reads EAGVTQFPSHSVIEKGQTVTLRCDPISGHDNLYWYRRVMGKEIKFLLHFVKESKQDESGMPNNRFLAERTGGTYSTLKVQPAELEDSGVYFCASSLTGRMETQYFGPGTRLLVL.

This clonotype has at least ten counts. The CDR3 here is CASSNNRGWTYEQYF. The CDR3 DNA reads TGTGCCAGCAGCAACAACAGGGGGTGGACCTACGAGCAGTACTTC. This chain uses TRBV6-5 with TRBJ2-7; 8 bases agree with TRBD1. The CDR3 is made up of 15 amino acids. The V segment lost 6 bases and the J segment 2 bases; nucleotides outside the gene matches: 9. Germline CDR1 reads MNHEY; CDR2 reads SVGAGI.